Each of the 6 T cell receptor beta chains below was sequenced from the same sample in a study of cytomegalovirus exposure and HLA in healthy donors. PCR used 60 Vbeta primers and 13 Jbeta primers. Sequenced by immunoSEQ multiplex PCR; TCRdb stores in-frame clones only, minus some. The sample lists some 150,000 clones, roughly 80% occurring once. Specimen: PBMCs. All receptors come from a man aged 35 to 55 in good health and CMV-seropositive.

This clone is a singleton in its sample. V and J are TRBV30 and TRBJ1-1, with D possibly TRBD1 on 6 matching bases. The CDR3 runs 11 residues. Trimming pared 1 base from V and 12 bases from J, leaving 12 bases between. Germline CDR1 GTSNPN, CDR2 SVGIG (reference sequence). CDR3 sequence (DNA): TGTGCCTGGAGTGGACAGGTGGGAACTTTCTTT. This translates into CAWSGQVGTFF. Full variable domain (remainder filled in from reference TRBV30 and TRBJ1-1): SQTIHQWPATLVQPVGSPLSLECTVEGTSNPNLYWYRQAAGRGLQLLFYSVGIGQISSEVPQNLSASRPQDRQFILSSKKLLLSDSGFYLCAWSGQVGTFFGQGTRLTVV.

As concerns this clone: Other DNA sequences in this sample translate to the same CDR3. The J gene is TRBJ2-7, the V gene TRBV9; TRBD2 matches 9 bases. Germline CDR1 SGDLS, CDR2 YYNGEE. The CDR3 totals 14 residues. The ends lost 4 bases at V and 6 bases at J; junction bases unmatched: 8. The CDR3 DNA sequence: TGTGCCAGCAGCCCCGGGGTAGCGGGAGTCGAGCAGTACTTC. Amino acids: CASSPGVAGVEQYF.

The chain combines TRBV29-1 with TRBJ2-2; 7 bases are a match to TRBD1. V was clipped by 6 bases and J by 4 bases; unmatched bases: 5. From germline, CDR1 is SQVTM and CDR2 ANQGSEA. The CDR3 consists of 13 residues. The CDR3 DNA follows: TGCAGCGTGTCGACAGGGAGCACCGGGGAGCTGTTTTTT. Encoded protein: CSVSTGSTGELFF.

The chain has TRBV9 and TRBJ2-7, with TRBD2 matching over 7 bases. CDR1 SGDLS and CDR2 YYNGEE come from the germline V gene. V trimming: 0 bases; J trimming: 1 base; junction bases outside the gene matches: 4. CDR3 length equals 15 residues. The CDR3 protein is CASSVGPSGSYEQYF. CDR3 DNA: TGTGCCAGCAGCGTAGGGCCTAGCGGTTCCTACGAGCAGTACTTC.

The rearrangement joins TRBV14 to TRBJ1-1, with D hard to call. The CDR3 extends over 14 amino acids. Deletions cut 3 bases from V and 4 bases from J, with 12 bases between. In germline, CDR1 is SGHDN, CDR2 FVKESK. The CDR3 DNA sequence: TGTGCCAGCAGCCAGGGTCGGGTAGGCACTGAAGCTTTCTTT. Amino acids: CASSQGRVGTEAFF.

This chain links TRBV7-3 with TRBJ2-1, with 7 bases lining up with TRBD1. CDR1 is SGHTA and CDR2 is FQGTGA in the germline V gene. CDR3 length equals 13 residues. After removal of 4 bases from V and 15 bases from J, the junction contained 12 bases not matched to a gene. CDR3 coding DNA: TGTGCCAGCAGCTCAGGATCAGGGGGAAGTTTGTTCTTC. Translating it yields CASSSGSGGSLFF.